This entry lists 24 T cell receptor beta chains sequenced from one sample in a study of T cell responses to AZD1222 COVID-19 vaccine. Only in-frame clones appear in the TCRdb table, and some are missing; sequencing was by immunoSEQ multiplex PCR. The sample lists 86,000 or so clones, around nine tenths occurring once. Sequenced here: peripheral blood, sampled 28 days after the second AZD1222 dose. The receptors were sampled from an adult who received the AZD1222 COVID-19 vaccine.

CDR3 DNA sequence: TGCGCCAGCAGCCAACGGGACAGGGCGGGAGAGACCCAGTACTTC. The encoded protein is CASSQRDRAGETQYF. The chain carries TRBV4-1 and TRBJ2-5; TRBD1 matches 9 bases. Germline CDR1 is MGHRA and CDR2 is YSYEKL. This CDR3 contains 15 residues. Unmatched junction bases numbered 5, after V lost 2 bases and J lost 4 bases.

The chain joins TRBV2 to TRBJ2-7; maybe TRBD2 (6 bases). Germline V lookup: CDR1 SNHLY, CDR2 FYNNEI. V shed 6 bases and J shed 0 bases, with 9 bases lying between them. The CDR3 has 13 residues. In DNA form, the CDR3 reads TGTGCCAGCAGAGGAGGGGACTCCTACGAGCAGTACTTC. Translation: CASRGGDSYEQYF.

V usage is TRBV7-2 and J usage is TRBJ2-2; 10 bases agree with TRBD1. Unmatched junction bases numbered 10, after V lost 1 base and J lost 5 bases. The germline V gene encodes CDR1 SGHTA and CDR2 FQGNSA. The CDR3 has 18 residues. The CDR3 sequence: CASSLEPAGQGETGELFF. As DNA, the CDR3 is TGTGCCAGCAGCTTAGAGCCGGCAGGACAGGGGGAGACCGGGGAGCTGTTTTTT. The full variable domain, in which reference TRBV7-2 and TRBJ2-2 provide the parts outside the CDR3, is GAGVSQSPSNKVTEKGKDVELRCDPISGHTALYWYRQSLGQGLEFLIYFQGNSAPDKSGLPSDRFSAERTGGSVSTLTIQRTQQEDSAVYLCASSLEPAGQGETGELFFGEGSRLTVL.

The V call is TRBV6-1, the J call TRBJ1-3; no definite D call. Trimming shortened V by 4 bases and J by 4 bases, and 8 bases separated the two germline ends. There are 13 residues in the CDR3. Germline CDR1 is MNHNS and CDR2 is SASEGT. CDR3: CASSAAPGNTIYF. In DNA, the CDR3 is TGTGCCAGCAGTGCAGCGCCGGGAAACACCATATATTTT.

V is TRBV4-1 and J is TRBJ2-7; tentatively, D is TRBD2 (5 bases). Between the trimmed V and J ends, which lost 0 bases and 6 bases, there was a span of 21 bases. CDR3 length equals 17 residues. The germline CDR1 and CDR2 sequences are MGHRA and YSYEKL. The CDR3 nucleotides read TGCGCCAGCAGCCAAGATTCGGGTAGGTGGCGTCGGGGCGAGCAGTACTTC. Translating it yields CASSQDSGRWRRGEQYF.

There are a few counts of this clone. This chain connects TRBV4-3 to TRBJ1-4; 7 positions agree with TRBD1. Germline lookup yields CDR1 LGHNA and CDR2 YSLEER. J gave up 2 bases and V 4 bases, and 4 bases lay outside the gene matches. This CDR3 region has 15 residues. CDR3 residues: CASSPMGQTNEKLFF. In nucleotides, the CDR3 is TGCGCCAGCAGCCCCATGGGACAGACTAATGAAAAACTGTTTTTT.

This rearrangement joins TRBV7-2 to TRBJ2-1; no reliable D call. The germline V gene encodes CDR1 SGHTA and CDR2 FQGNSA. The ends were cut back, 4 bases at V and 6 bases at J, with 13 bases in the middle. This CDR3 region has 14 residues. In nucleotides, the CDR3 is TGTGCCAGCAGCTCCGAGCCAGCCAGCAATGAGCAGTTCTTC. This translates into CASSSEPASNEQFF.

The count of this clone is one. The CDR3 region has the DNA TGTGCCAGCAGTTACGGGACAGGGGCAGGCAATCAGCCCCAGCATTTT. It codes for CASSYGTGAGNQPQHF. This sequence joins TRBV6-2 or TRBV6-3 and TRBJ1-5; 10 bases are a match to TRBD1. CDR1 MNHEY and CDR2 SVGEGT come from the germline V gene. V dropped 2 bases and J dropped 2; count of bases not matched to a gene: 3. There are 16 residues in the CDR3.

The chain links TRBV3-1 (or the pseudogene TRBV3-2) to TRBJ2-4; 10 bases match TRBD1. This CDR3 comprises 15 residues. The J segment lost 6 bases and the V segment lost 1 base, leaving 3 bases of the junction unmatched. Germline assignment: CDR1 LGHDT and CDR2 YNNKEL (reference sequence). CDR3 DNA sequence: TGTGCCAGCAGCCAAGGAAGGACAGGGGGAAACATTCAGTACTTC. Protein product: CASSQGRTGGNIQYF.

The chain joins TRBV18 to TRBJ2-6; D perhaps matches TRBD2 (5 bases). Germline V gene sequence: CDR1 KGHSH, CDR2 LQKENI. V was pared by 5 bases and J by 0 bases, with 17 bases between. This CDR3 is built from 18 residues. This chain's CDR3 is CASSTTSPGNSGANVLTF. In DNA form, the CDR3 reads TGTGCCAGCTCAACTACCTCACCGGGAAACTCTGGGGCCAACGTCCTGACTTTC. Drawing the rest from reference TRBV18 and TRBJ2-6, the complete variable domain is NAGVMQNPRHLVRRRGQEARLRCSPMKGHSHVYWYRQLPEEGLKFMVYLQKENIIDESGMPKERFSAEFPKEGPSILRIQQVVRGDSAAYFCASSTTSPGNSGANVLTFGAGSRLTVL.

In this sample, this clone turned up a few times. This rearrangement joins TRBV4-1 to TRBJ2-4, with D perhaps matching TRBD1 (6 bases). The CDR3 totals 18 residues. The germline V gene encodes CDR1 MGHRA and CDR2 YSYEKL. Trimming cost V 0 bases and J 7 bases, with 22 bases left between them. CDR3 amino acids: CASSQEPVQGGVRNIQYF. As DNA, the CDR3 is TGCGCCAGCAGCCAAGAACCCGTACAGGGTGGGGTTCGGAACATTCAGTACTTC.

The chain employs TRBV4-1 and TRBJ1-2; TRBD1 agrees at 9 bases. The CDR3 contains 13 residues. Looked up from germline, CDR1 is MGHRA and CDR2 is YSYEKL. V shed 3 bases, J shed 8 bases, and the junction held 4 bases outside the gene matches. CDR3 region: CASSHRQGVGYTF. The CDR3 coding sequence is TGCGCCAGCAGCCATCGACAGGGGGTCGGCTACACCTTC.

The V and J genes are TRBV9 and TRBJ1-1; tentatively, D is TRBD1 (5 bases). This CDR3 is built from 14 residues. The ends were cut back, 0 bases at V and 2 bases at J, with 8 bases in the middle. CDR1 and CDR2 (germline): SGDLS, YYNGEE. CDR3 loop: CASSVVRGNTEAFF. The CDR3 DNA sequence: TGTGCCAGCAGCGTAGTTAGGGGCAACACTGAAGCTTTCTTT.

The genes are TRBV6-2 or TRBV6-3 and TRBJ2-7; 10 bases are shared with TRBD2. Trimming cost V 5 bases and J 1 base; bases outside gene matches: 5. Germline loops: CDR1 MNHEY, CDR2 SVGEGT. The CDR3 loop spans 15 amino acids. CDR3 protein: CASSKIAGGSYEQYF. For the CDR3, the DNA is TGTGCCAGCAGTAAGATAGCGGGAGGATCCTACGAGCAGTACTTC.

The V and J genes are TRBV5-6 and TRBJ1-2; 8 nucleotides align to TRBD1. This CDR3 has 17 residues. Per the germline V gene, CDR1 is SGHDT and CDR2 is YYEEEE. The J segment lost 1 base and the V segment lost 0 bases, leaving 8 bases of the junction unmatched. The CDR3 sequence: CASSLVGGQGGNYGYTF. As DNA, the CDR3 is TGTGCCAGCAGCTTGGTAGGCGGACAGGGTGGTAACTATGGCTACACCTTC.

This clone was picked up a small number of times. The chain couples TRBV24-1 to TRBJ2-5; TRBD1 aligns across 8 bases. The ends lost 3 bases at V and 0 bases at J; junction bases unmatched: 2. The CDR3 runs to 15 residues. CDR1 and CDR2 (germline): KGHDR, SFDVKD. CDR3 DNA sequence: TGTGCCACCAGTGATCTACAGGGGGACCAAGAGACCCAGTACTTC. The encoded protein is CATSDLQGDQETQYF.

The chain joins TRBV12-3 or TRBV12-4 to TRBJ1-2; D might be TRBD1 (5 bases). The V gene lost 3 bases and the J gene lost 7 bases, with 12 bases spanning the gap. This CDR3 contains 13 residues. The CDR3 protein is CASSFLGEGGYTF. In DNA form, the CDR3 reads TGTGCCAGCAGTTTTCTGGGGGAGGGTGGCTACACCTTC.

The genes are TRBV20-1 and TRBJ2-1; D call uncertain. V lost 3 bases, J lost 9 bases, and 6 bases lay in between. Per germline, CDR1 DFQATT and CDR2 SNEGSKA (reference sequence). This CDR3 is built from 10 residues. This chain's CDR3 is CSASLIEQFF. DNA for the CDR3: TGCAGTGCTAGTCTTATTGAGCAGTTCTTC.

V and J are TRBV5-1 and TRBJ1-3; possibly TRBD1 for D (5 bases). The germline V and J ends were trimmed by 0 bases and 0 bases, with 13 bases remaining between them. This CDR3 spans 17 amino acids. Germline CDR1 SGHRS, CDR2 YFSETQ. The DNA for the CDR3 is TGCGCCAGCAGCTTGGACTCAGGGTCTTCCTCTGGAAACACCATATATTTT. Amino acid sequence: CASSLDSGSSSGNTIYF.

The chain has TRBV10-1 and TRBJ1-1; D remains ambiguous. The CDR3 is 14 residues long. Trimming pared 8 bases from V and 5 bases from J, leaving 18 bases between. The germline gives CDR1 WNHNN, CDR2 SYGVQD (reference sequence). CDR3 residues: CASGEVLAGTEAFF. The CDR3 DNA reads TGCGCCAGCGGGGAGGTCCTCGCGGGGACTGAAGCTTTCTTT.

The chain links TRBV19 to TRBJ1-1; D unclear. Germline V CDR1 and CDR2: LNHDA, SQIVND (reference sequence). Between the trimmed V and J ends, which lost 6 bases and 4 bases, there was a span of 12 bases. The CDR3 spans 13 residues. The CDR3 region is CASSPRQSTEAFF. In DNA, the CDR3 is TGTGCCAGTAGCCCTCGACAATCCACTGAAGCTTTCTTT.

This chain joins TRBV4-1 and TRBJ2-1, with a tentative D call TRBD1 (5 bases). The ends were cut back, 1 base at V and 4 bases at J, with 17 bases in the middle. Germline CDR1 and CDR2: MGHRA and YSYEKL. The CDR3 has 17 residues. CDR3 loop: CASSQGWGGSEYNEQFF. CDR3 nucleotide sequence: TGCGCCAGCAGCCAAGGATGGGGCGGTTCCGAATACAATGAGCAGTTCTTC.

The chain carries TRBV7-8 and TRBJ1-1; 7 nucleotides match TRBD1. Germline CDR1 is SGHVS and CDR2 is FQNEAQ. The CDR3 totals 16 residues. Trimming took 2 bases from V and 7 from J; bases not matched to a gene: 13. The CDR3 reads CASSLFEQGVVGEAFF. CDR3 nucleotides: TGTGCCAGCAGCTTATTCGAGCAGGGGGTAGTAGGTGAAGCTTTCTTT.

J is TRBJ2-2 and V is TRBV2; 12 bases map to TRBD2. Germline V lookup: CDR1 SNHLY, CDR2 FYNNEI. With V trimmed by 5 bases and J by 4 bases, 5 bases remained unmatched. The CDR3 extends over 16 amino acids. The CDR3 reads CASSLGLAGLTGELFF. For the CDR3, the DNA is TGTGCCAGCAGTTTGGGACTAGCGGGTCTCACCGGGGAGCTGTTTTTT.